These T cell receptor beta chains were read from a single sample in a study of cytomegalovirus exposure and HLA in healthy donors. Some clones are missing from TCRdb's copy, which holds only in-frame ones; the method was immunoSEQ multiplex PCR. This table holds some 110,000 clones, approximately 86% found once. The sample taken for sequencing was PBMCs. These receptors came from a man aged 18 to 29 in good health and CMV-seronegative. The conserved cysteine and the conserved F or W are not part of the CDR3 here.

v_gene,CDR3aa
TRBV5-1,ASSQGRGQETQY
TRBV6-5,ASSPTGRGAYEQY
TRBV27,ASSSDILPNTEAF
TRBV7-3,ASSLTRTSGNTGELF
TRBV9,ASSVGALAGGTGNEQF
TRBV7-3,ASSRDSGANVLT
TRBV19,ASSMAGVSTDTQY
TRBV6-5,ASLPPGRGYEGYT
TRBV9,ASSVDGSGSYNEQF
TRBV7-8,ASSLVTGTYEQY
TRBV27,ASRPGQGYRAEAF
TRBV10-3,AITDGRVGAF
TRBV19,ASSITPRDRVSGANVLT
TRBV7-9,ASSAWTSGSVTGELF
TRBV6-1,ASSVPEDNEKLF
TRBV4-1,ASSQAPGTGGNEQF
TRBV9,ASSVGGSADTQY
TRBV21-1,ASSKLAGENYEQY
TRBV28,ASASAWRLRANEQF
TRBV7-2,ASSLSGRGDTEAF
TRBV7-8,ASSFGGVSYNEQF
TRBV30,AWSVLWGTVKTYSNQPQH
TRBV7-6,ASSPAPGYEQY
TRBV28,ASSFRYGYT
TRBV28,ASSLQGAAEAF
TRBV28,ASSFYNRQY
TRBV27,ASSQYQGPDSPLH
TRBV11-2,ASSFGQGQTQY
TRBV6-6,ASRAAGLDNEQF
TRBV5-1,ASSLSVTANTEAF
TRBV10-1,ASSKTSGKEDTQY
TRBV4-3,ASSQEFGAGANVLT
TRBV5-1,ASSLDASWNTEAF
TRBV11-2,ASSLDERVRAF
TRBV28,ASSGGAGNTGELF
TRBV27,ASSRTDLLGGGTEAF
TRBV28,ASVLAGVGFEQY
TRBV12-5,ASGLPWTGNTEAF
TRBV10-3,AIRGQGGTYEQY
TRBV5-3,ASSSRWGRYEQY
TRBV6-4,ASSRGQGGGYT
TRBV10-3,AINNRDRGTEAF
TRBV5-1,ASSPTGGVDTQY
TRBV5-6,ASSSGGAGDTQY
TRBV5-1,ASSESQGRNSPLH
TRBV9,ASSPRVSMGDTQY